Following are 25 T cell receptor beta chains from one sample sequenced in a study of cytomegalovirus exposure and HLA in healthy donors. Amplification used 60 Vbeta primers and 13 Jbeta primers. Sequencing used immunoSEQ multiplex PCR; TCRdb keeps in-frame clones, though not all of them. The table shows approximately 120,000 clones, with under 80% occurring only once. The sample taken for sequencing was PBMCs. These receptors were collected from an older woman in good health and CMV-seropositive.

This rearrangement joins TRBV6-5 to TRBJ1-3, with D unresolved. From germline, CDR1 is MNHEY and CDR2 SVGAGI. There are 13 residues in the CDR3. The germline V and J ends were trimmed by 0 bases and 8 bases, with 8 bases remaining between them. CDR3 loop: CASSYSGRDTIYF. CDR3 bases: TGTGCCAGCAGTTACTCTGGGCGGGACACCATATATTTT.

The chain recombines TRBV5-1 with TRBJ1-2, with 8 bases identical to TRBD1. Germline assignment: CDR1 SGHRS and CDR2 YFSETQ. This CDR3 has 15 amino acids. V lost 3 bases and J lost 3; bases outside the gene matches: 7. CDR3 DNA: TGCGCCAGCAGCTCGACGACAGGGGATTACTATGGCTACACCTTC. Protein sequence: CASSSTTGDYYGYTF. Full variable domain (outside the CDR3, taken from reference TRBV5-1 and TRBJ1-2): KAGVTQTPRYLIKTRGQQVTLSCSPISGHRSVSWYQQTPGQGLQFLFEYFSETQRNKGNFPGRFSGRQFSNSRSEMNVSTLELGDSALYLCASSSTTGDYYGYTFGSGTRLTVV.

The rearrangement uses TRBV10-2 and TRBJ2-2; a possible D gene is TRBD2 (6 bases). CDR1 is WSHSY and CDR2 is SAAADI in the germline V gene. Trimming cost V 6 bases and J 2 bases, with 13 bases left between them. This CDR3 comprises 15 residues. Here the CDR3 DNA reads TGCGCCAGCAGGGATAGCGGAACCAACACCGGGGAGCTGTTTTTT. Amino acids: CASRDSGTNTGELFF.

The chain's CDR3 is CASSLAQVAGNTIYF. In DNA form, the CDR3 reads TGTGCCAGCAGCTTAGCACAGGTAGCTGGAAACACCATATATTTT. The gene calls are TRBV7-8 and TRBJ1-3, with D possibly TRBD1 on 5 matching bases. Trimming stripped 0 bases from V and 2 bases from J, with 8 bases between. This CDR3 is 15 amino acids long. Germline CDR1 and CDR2: SGHVS and FQNEAQ.

Only a few counts were recorded for this clone. V is TRBV6-1 and J is TRBJ1-2; D call uncertain. Germline V gene sequence: CDR1 MNHNS, CDR2 SASEGT. V lost 8 bases and J 3 bases, leaving 16 bases between the germline ends. CDR3 length: 14 amino acids. CDR3 region: CASVPGSSYYGYTF. The CDR3 DNA sequence: TGTGCCAGCGTACCCGGGAGCTCTTACTATGGCTACACCTTC.

The V gene is TRBV5-1, the J gene TRBJ1-1; D perhaps matches TRBD1 (5 bases). The V and J ends lost 2 bases and 0 bases respectively, with 11 bases between them. Germline CDR1 reads SGHRS; CDR2 reads YFSETQ. The CDR3 is 15 amino acids. CDR3 sequence: CASSFQGAMNTEAFF. DNA for the CDR3: TGCGCCAGCAGCTTTCAGGGCGCCATGAACACTGAAGCTTTCTTT.

In nucleotides, the CDR3 is TGTGCCTGGTCTAGGCCGAGCTCCTACAATGAGCAGTTCTTC. Its translation: CAWSRPSSYNEQFF. This chain links TRBV30 with TRBJ2-1; D is unresolved. The CDR3 contains 14 residues. Germline CDR1 reads GTSNPN; CDR2 reads SVGIG (reference sequence). V was cut by 5 bases and J by 0 bases, with 11 bases left in between.

The chain carries TRBV5-1 and TRBJ2-7; 11 bases are shared with TRBD1. The V segment lost 2 bases and the J segment 2 bases; nucleotides outside the gene matches: 6. Germline values: CDR1 SGHRS, CDR2 YFSETQ. The CDR3 has 16 residues. The CDR3 is CASSLFPGQGAYEQYF. CDR3 nucleotide sequence: TGCGCCAGCAGCTTATTTCCGGGACAGGGGGCCTACGAGCAGTACTTC.

This chain uses TRBV4-2 with TRBJ2-1; D call uncertain. The V gene lost 0 bases and the J gene lost 3 bases, with 9 bases spanning the gap. From germline, CDR1 is LGHNA and CDR2 YNFKEQ. The CDR3 contains 15 residues. CDR3 nucleotide sequence: TGTGCCAGCAGCCAAGATAACTGGAGCTACAATGAGCAGTTCTTC. Encoded protein: CASSQDNWSYNEQFF.

This chain connects TRBV5-1 to TRBJ2-4, with TRBD2 matching 7 bases. V gave up 2 bases and J gave up 3 bases; unmatched junction bases: 5. The CDR3 totals 15 residues. The germline CDR1 and CDR2 sequences are SGHRS and YFSETQ. The CDR3 DNA reads TGCGCCAGCAGCTTACGGGGGGACGGCAAAAACATTCAGTACTTC. Translating gives CASSLRGDGKNIQYF.

This clone was observed a few times. The genes are TRBV4-3 and TRBJ2-5, with a weak D call TRBD2 (5 bases). CDR1 and CDR2 from the germline V gene are LGHNA and YSLEER. With 2 bases removed from V and 3 bases from J, the gap between germline ends came to 13 bases. CDR3 length: 15 residues. This CDR3 is CASSQWRADKETQYF. CDR3 coding DNA: TGCGCCAGCAGCCAATGGAGAGCGGATAAAGAGACCCAGTACTTC.

The sample holds a few counts of this clone. The rearrangement joins TRBV13 to TRBJ2-1, with 8 nucleotides matching TRBD2. The CDR3 runs to 16 residues. Per the germline V gene, CDR1 is PRHDT and CDR2 is FYEKMQ (reference sequence). The V segment lost 5 bases and the J segment 8 bases; nucleotides outside the gene matches: 14. The CDR3 loop reads CASSPQGLGRYDEQFF. The CDR3 DNA sequence: TGTGCCAGCAGCCCCCAGGGACTAGGTCGTTACGATGAGCAGTTCTTC. Based on the CDR3 plus reference TRBV13 and TRBJ2-1, the full variable domain is AAGVIQSPRHLIKEKRETATLKCYPIPRHDTVYWYQQGPGQDPQFLISFYEKMQSDKGSIPDRFSAQQFSDYHSELNMSSLELGDSALYFCASSPQGLGRYDEQFFGPGTRLTVL.

This sequence joins TRBV6-5 and TRBJ1-2; TRBD1 matches 8 bases. After removal of 8 bases from V and 8 bases from J, the junction contained 10 bases not matched to a gene. Germline V CDR1 and CDR2: MNHEY, SVGAGI. The CDR3 extends over 13 amino acids. The CDR3 is CASAGRGRQGYTF. CDR3 sequence (DNA): TGTGCCAGCGCAGGCAGGGGGCGTCAAGGCTACACCTTC.

This clone has just one count. This chain connects TRBV5-1 to TRBJ2-1; 7 bases fit TRBD2. After removal of 4 bases from V and 10 bases from J, the junction contained 5 bases not matched to a gene. Germline V gene sequence: CDR1 SGHRS, CDR2 YFSETQ. The CDR3 spans 12 residues. The CDR3 loop reads CASSHTSAEQFF. The CDR3 DNA is TGCGCCAGCAGCCATACTAGCGCCGAGCAGTTCTTC.

The rearrangement uses TRBV19 and TRBJ1-1; D is possibly TRBD1 (5 bases). The CDR3 runs to 13 residues. Germline loops: CDR1 LNHDA, CDR2 SQIVND (reference sequence). Trimming cost V 4 bases and J 5 bases, with 11 bases left between them. Written as DNA, the CDR3 is TGTGCCAGTAGTAGGGACTTCGGGACTGAAGCTTTCTTT. It yields the protein CASSRDFGTEAFF. The full variable domain, rest sourced from reference TRBV19 and TRBJ1-1, is DGGITQSPKYLFRKEGQNVTLSCEQNLNHDAMYWYRQDPGQGLRLIYYSQIVNDFQKGDIAEGYSVSREKKESFPLTVTSAQKNPTAFYLCASSRDFGTEAFFGQGTRLTVV.

The chain is built from TRBV25-1 and TRBJ2-7, with D perhaps matching TRBD2 (6 bases). The germline gives CDR1 MGHDK, CDR2 SYGVNS. V lost 0 bases and J lost 1, with 10 bases in between. This CDR3 has 15 amino acids. CDR3 bases: TGTGCCAGCAGTGAATATGGGGGGTGGTCCTACGAGCAGTACTTC. It encodes CASSEYGGWSYEQYF.

This rearrangement joins TRBV4-3 to TRBJ1-2, with 7 bases lining up with TRBD1. Germline V CDR1 and CDR2: LGHNA, YSLEER. With 3 bases clipped from V and 6 bases from J, the junction kept 7 bases outside the gene matches. The CDR3 is 14 residues long. The CDR3 DNA is TGCGCCAGCAGCCATCGGTCCGGGACAGATGGCTACACCTTC. Translating gives CASSHRSGTDGYTF.

The CDR3 nucleotides read TGTGCCAGCAGGGGGGACAGCAGAGAGACCCAGTACTTC. It yields the protein CASRGDSRETQYF. V gene TRBV6-6 combines with J gene TRBJ2-5; the match to TRBD1 covers 7 bases. This CDR3 comprises 13 residues. Losses at the gene ends were 6 bases for V and 4 bases for J; bases not matched to a gene: 5. Germline V lookup: CDR1 MNHNY, CDR2 SVGAGI (reference sequence).

The CDR3: CASSLLEGAPYEQYF. Written as DNA, the CDR3 is TGTGCCAGCAGCTTATTGGAGGGGGCCCCCTACGAGCAGTACTTC. The chain employs TRBV7-6 and TRBJ2-7; D might be TRBD1 (7 bases). V was pared by 2 bases and J by 2 bases, with 13 bases between. The CDR3 is 15 residues long. CDR1 SGHVS and CDR2 FNYEAQ come from the germline V gene.

This clone was counted a single time. This chain links TRBV5-4 with TRBJ2-2; D is possibly TRBD2 (6 bases). V shed 4 bases and J shed 0 bases, with 13 bases lying between them. CDR3 length equals 16 residues. From germline, CDR1 is SGHNT and CDR2 YYREEE (reference sequence). The CDR3 DNA reads TGTGCCAGCAGCCGATTGGCGGGATCGAACACCGGGGAGCTGTTTTTT. Protein: CASSRLAGSNTGELFF. The full variable domain, its missing parts supplied by reference TRBV5-4 and TRBJ2-2, is ETGVTQSPTHLIKTRGQQVTLRCSSQSGHNTVSWYQQALGQGPQFIFQYYREEENGRGNFPPRFSGLQFPNYSSELNVNALELDDSALYLCASSRLAGSNTGELFFGEGSRLTVL.

This chain links TRBV15 with TRBJ2-5; maybe TRBD2 (6 bases). Germline V gene data show CDR1 as LNHNV and CDR2 as YYDKDF (reference sequence). This CDR3 is built from 15 residues. V lost 0 bases and J lost 5, with 13 bases in between. The CDR3 DNA reads as TGTGCCACCAGCAGAGATGGAGGGGCGTGGGAGACCCAGTACTTC. It is translated as CATSRDGGAWETQYF.

This clone was detected only once. The chain's CDR3 is CASQQGLAGVTDTQYF. Here the CDR3 DNA reads TGTGCCAGCCAACAGGGACTAGCGGGAGTTACAGATACGCAGTATTTT. The chain joins TRBV27 to TRBJ2-3, with TRBD2 matching 14 bases. Germline V CDR1 and CDR2: MNHEY, SMNVEV (reference sequence). Losses at the gene ends were 8 bases for V and 3 bases for J; bases not matched to a gene: 7. The CDR3 is 16 amino acids.

This clone turned up a few times. The chain combines TRBV2 with TRBJ2-1; perhaps TRBD1 as D (5 bases). Germline values: CDR1 SNHLY, CDR2 FYNNEI. The CDR3 extends over 15 amino acids. V was pared by 8 bases and J by 2 bases, with 16 bases between. DNA for the CDR3: TGTGCCAGCCAAGACCCTAGGACACCCTACAATGAGCAGTTCTTC. This gives the protein CASQDPRTPYNEQFF.

This CDR3 reads CAWESGLRELFF. CDR3 sequence (DNA): TGTGCCTGGGAAAGCGGACTGCGGGAGCTGTTTTTT. The genes are TRBV30 and TRBJ2-2; D is possibly TRBD2 (5 bases). The V end lost 5 bases, the J end lost 9 bases, and 13 bases lay between the germline ends. The CDR3 totals 12 residues. The germline V gene has CDR1 GTSNPN and CDR2 SVGIG (reference sequence).

The V call is TRBV19, the J call TRBJ1-6; D gene ambiguous. V dropped 9 bases and J dropped 9 bases, with 15 bases sitting between them. This CDR3 spans 13 amino acids. CDR1 and CDR2 from the germline V gene are LNHDA and SQIVND (reference sequence). The CDR3 protein is CARAGFSGSPLHF. The DNA for the CDR3 is TGTGCCAGGGCCGGGTTTAGCGGTTCACCCCTCCACTTT. The entire variable domain, with the rest obtained from reference TRBV19 and TRBJ1-6, is as follows: DGGITQSPKYLFRKEGQNVTLSCEQNLNHDAMYWYRQDPGQGLRLIYYSQIVNDFQKGDIAEGYSVSREKKESFPLTVTSAQKNPTAFYLCARAGFSGSPLHFGNGTRLTVT.